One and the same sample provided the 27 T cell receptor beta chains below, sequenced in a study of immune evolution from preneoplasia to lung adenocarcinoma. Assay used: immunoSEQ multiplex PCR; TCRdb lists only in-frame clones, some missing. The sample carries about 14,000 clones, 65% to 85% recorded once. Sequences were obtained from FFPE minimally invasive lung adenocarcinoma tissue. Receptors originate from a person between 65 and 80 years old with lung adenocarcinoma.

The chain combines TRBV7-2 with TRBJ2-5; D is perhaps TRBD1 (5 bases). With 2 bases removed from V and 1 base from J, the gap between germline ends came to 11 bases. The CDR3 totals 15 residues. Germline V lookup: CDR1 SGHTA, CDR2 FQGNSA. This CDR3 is CASSLTGVGQETQYF. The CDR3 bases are TGTGCCAGCAGCTTAACAGGAGTGGGCCAAGAGACCCAGTACTTC.

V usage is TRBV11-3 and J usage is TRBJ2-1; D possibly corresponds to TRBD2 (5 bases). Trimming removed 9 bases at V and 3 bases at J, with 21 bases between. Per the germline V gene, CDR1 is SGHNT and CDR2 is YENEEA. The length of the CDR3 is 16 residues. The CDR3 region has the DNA TGTGCCAGTCGTGGAGGAACGGTTGTCGGCTACAATGAGCAGTTCTTC. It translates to CASRGGTVVGYNEQFF.

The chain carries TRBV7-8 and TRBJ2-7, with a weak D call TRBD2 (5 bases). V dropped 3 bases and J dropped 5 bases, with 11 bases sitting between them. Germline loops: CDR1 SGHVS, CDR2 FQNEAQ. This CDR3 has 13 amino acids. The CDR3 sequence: CASSFNWENEQYF. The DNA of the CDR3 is TGTGCCAGCAGCTTTAATTGGGAGAACGAGCAGTACTTC.

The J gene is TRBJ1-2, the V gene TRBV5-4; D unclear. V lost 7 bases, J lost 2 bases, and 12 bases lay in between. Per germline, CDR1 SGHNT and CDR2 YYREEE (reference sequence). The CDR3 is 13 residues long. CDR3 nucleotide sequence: TGTGCCAGCGCGGGAGGACGGAACTATGGCTACACCTTC. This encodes CASAGGRNYGYTF.

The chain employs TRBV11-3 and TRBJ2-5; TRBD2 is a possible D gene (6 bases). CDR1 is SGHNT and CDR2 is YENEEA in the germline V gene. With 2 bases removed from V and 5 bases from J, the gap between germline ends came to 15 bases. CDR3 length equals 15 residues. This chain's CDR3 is CASSLRGTKGETQYF. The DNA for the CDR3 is TGTGCCAGCAGCTTACGCGGGACGAAGGGTGAGACCCAGTACTTC. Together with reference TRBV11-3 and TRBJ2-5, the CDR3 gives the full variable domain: EAGVVQSPRYKIIEKKQPVAFWCNPISGHNTLYWYLQNLGQGPELLIRYENEEAVDDSQLPKDRFSAERLKGVDSTLKIQPAELGDSAVYLCASSLRGTKGETQYFGPGTRLLVL.

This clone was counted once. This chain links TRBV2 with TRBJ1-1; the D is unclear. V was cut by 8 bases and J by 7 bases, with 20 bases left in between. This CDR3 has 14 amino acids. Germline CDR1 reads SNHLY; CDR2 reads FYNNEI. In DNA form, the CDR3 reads TGTGCCAGCCGCCGAACTAGCGTGGAGATTGAAGCTTTCTTT. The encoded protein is CASRRTSVEIEAFF.

The CDR3 loop is CASSLGGRDTQYF. CDR3 DNA sequence: TGTGCCAGCAGCTTAGGGGGCAGGGATACGCAGTATTTT. The V call is TRBV7-9, the J call TRBJ2-3; D is perhaps TRBD1 (5 bases). The CDR3 has 13 residues. The ends were cut back, 1 base at V and 6 bases at J, with 8 bases in the middle. Germline-derived CDR1 and CDR2 are SEHNR and FQNEAQ (reference sequence).

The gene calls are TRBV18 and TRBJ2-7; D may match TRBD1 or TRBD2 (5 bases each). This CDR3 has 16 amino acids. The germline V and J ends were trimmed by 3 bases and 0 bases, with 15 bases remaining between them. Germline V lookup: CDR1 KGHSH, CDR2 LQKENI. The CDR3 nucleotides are TGTGCCAGCTCACCTACGGGACGGAGGAGCTCCTACGAGCAGTACTTC. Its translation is CASSPTGRRSSYEQYF.

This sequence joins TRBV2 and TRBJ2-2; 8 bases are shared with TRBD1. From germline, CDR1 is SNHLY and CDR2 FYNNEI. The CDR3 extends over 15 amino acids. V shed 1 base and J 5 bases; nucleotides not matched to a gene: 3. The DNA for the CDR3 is TGTGCCAGCAGTGAAGTGAGGACAGGGACCGGGGAGCTGTTTTTT. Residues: CASSEVRTGTGELFF.

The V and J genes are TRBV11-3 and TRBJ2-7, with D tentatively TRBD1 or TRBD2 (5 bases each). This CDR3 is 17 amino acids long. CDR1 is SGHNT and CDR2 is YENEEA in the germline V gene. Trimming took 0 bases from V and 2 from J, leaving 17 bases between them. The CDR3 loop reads CASSLDRVRQGAYEQYF. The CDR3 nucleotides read TGTGCCAGCAGCTTAGATCGGGTCAGGCAGGGAGCCTACGAGCAGTACTTC.

The CDR3 spells CASKLSVPDTQYF. The CDR3 DNA follows: TGTGCCAGCAAATTATCAGTGCCCGATACGCAGTATTTT. This chain links TRBV6-6 with TRBJ2-3; D gene uncertain. CDR1 MNHNY and CDR2 SVGAGI come from the germline V gene (reference sequence). V shed 7 bases and J shed 6 bases, with 14 bases lying between them. CDR3 length: 13 amino acids.

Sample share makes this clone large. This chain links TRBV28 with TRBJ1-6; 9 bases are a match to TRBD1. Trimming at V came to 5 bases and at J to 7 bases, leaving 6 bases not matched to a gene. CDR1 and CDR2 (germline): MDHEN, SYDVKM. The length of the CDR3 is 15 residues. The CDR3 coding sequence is TGTGCCAGCAGTCCCCTGGGACAGGGAAATTCACCCCTCCACTTT. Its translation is CASSPLGQGNSPLHF.

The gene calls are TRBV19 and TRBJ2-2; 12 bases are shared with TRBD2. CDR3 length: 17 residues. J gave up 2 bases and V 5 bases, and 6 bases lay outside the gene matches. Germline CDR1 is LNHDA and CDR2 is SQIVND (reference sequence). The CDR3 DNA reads TGTGCCAGTAGTCCTACTAGCGGGGGGCCCAACACCGGGGAGCTGTTTTTT. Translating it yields CASSPTSGGPNTGELFF.

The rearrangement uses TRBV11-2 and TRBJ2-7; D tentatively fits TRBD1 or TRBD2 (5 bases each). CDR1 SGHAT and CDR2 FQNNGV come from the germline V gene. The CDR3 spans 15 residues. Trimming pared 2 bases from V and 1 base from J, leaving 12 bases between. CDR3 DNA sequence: TGTGCCAGCAGCTTACTTCGGGACGGATCCTACGAGCAGTACTTC. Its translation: CASSLLRDGSYEQYF.

The CDR3 sequence: CASSTEGTDTQYF. Here the CDR3 DNA reads TGTGCCAGCAGCACTGAGGGCACAGATACGCAGTATTTT. V and J are TRBV5-4 and TRBJ2-3; no clear D gene. The CDR3 sequence is 13 residues long. Germline CDR1 is SGHNT and CDR2 is YYREEE (reference sequence). V gave up 4 bases and J gave up 1 base, with 7 bases separating them.

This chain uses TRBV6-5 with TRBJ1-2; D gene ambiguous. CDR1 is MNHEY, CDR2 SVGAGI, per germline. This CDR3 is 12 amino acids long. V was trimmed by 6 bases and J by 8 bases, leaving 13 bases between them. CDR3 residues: CASSHPGIGYTF. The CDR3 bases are TGTGCCAGCAGCCACCCGGGGATCGGCTACACCTTC.

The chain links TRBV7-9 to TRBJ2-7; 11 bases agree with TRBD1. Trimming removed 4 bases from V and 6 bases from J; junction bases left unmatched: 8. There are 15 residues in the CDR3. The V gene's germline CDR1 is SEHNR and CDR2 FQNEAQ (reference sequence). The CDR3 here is CASSSTGTGGPEQYF. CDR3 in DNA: TGTGCCAGCAGCTCTACCGGGACAGGGGGACCCGAGCAGTACTTC.

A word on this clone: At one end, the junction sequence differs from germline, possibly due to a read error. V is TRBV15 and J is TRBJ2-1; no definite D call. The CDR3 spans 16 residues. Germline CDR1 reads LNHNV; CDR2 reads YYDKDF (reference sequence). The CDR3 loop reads CATSRDSSVSHNEQFF. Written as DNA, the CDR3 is TGTGCCACCAGCAGAGATAGTTCTGTCTCCCACAATGAGCAGTTCTTC.

DNA for the CDR3: TGTGCCAGCAGCCTAGTTGGAGAGACCCAGTACTTC. Its translation: CASSLVGETQYF. This chain uses TRBV9 with TRBJ2-5; D gene ambiguous. Trimming left V 4 bases short and J 4 bases short, with 8 bases between. This CDR3 has 12 residues. Germline values: CDR1 SGDLS, CDR2 YYNGEE.

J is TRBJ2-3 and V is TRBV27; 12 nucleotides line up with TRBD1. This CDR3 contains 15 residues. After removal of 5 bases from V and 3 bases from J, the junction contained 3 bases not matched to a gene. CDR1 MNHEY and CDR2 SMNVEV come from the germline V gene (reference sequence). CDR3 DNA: TGTGCCAGCAGTAGGGACAGGGGGCTGACAGATACGCAGTATTTT. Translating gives CASSRDRGLTDTQYF.

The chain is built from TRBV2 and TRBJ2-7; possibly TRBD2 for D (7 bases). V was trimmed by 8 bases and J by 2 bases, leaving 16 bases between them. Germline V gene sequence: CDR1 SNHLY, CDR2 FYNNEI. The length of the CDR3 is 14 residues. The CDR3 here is CASGTGGLPYEQYF. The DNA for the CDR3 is TGTGCCAGCGGGACGGGGGGCTTACCCTACGAGCAGTACTTC.

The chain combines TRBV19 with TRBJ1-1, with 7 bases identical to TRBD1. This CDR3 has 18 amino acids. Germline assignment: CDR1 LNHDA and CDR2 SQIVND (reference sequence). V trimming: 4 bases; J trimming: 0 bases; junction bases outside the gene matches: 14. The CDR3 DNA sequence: TGTGCCAGTAGTACCTCAGGGGGGTGGGGGTCTATGAACACTGAAGCTTTCTTT. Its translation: CASSTSGGWGSMNTEAFF.

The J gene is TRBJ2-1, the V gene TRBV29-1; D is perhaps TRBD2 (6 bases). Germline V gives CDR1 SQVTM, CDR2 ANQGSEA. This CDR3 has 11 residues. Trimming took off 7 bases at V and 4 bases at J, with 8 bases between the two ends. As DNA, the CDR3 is TGCAGCGGAGGACTATACAATGAGCAGTTCTTC. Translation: CSGGLYNEQFF.

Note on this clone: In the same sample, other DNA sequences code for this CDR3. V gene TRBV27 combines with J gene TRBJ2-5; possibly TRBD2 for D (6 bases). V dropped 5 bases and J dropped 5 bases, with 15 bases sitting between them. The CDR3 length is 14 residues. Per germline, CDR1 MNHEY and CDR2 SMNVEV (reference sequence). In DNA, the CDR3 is TGTGCCAGCAGTCACACCGGGACTGAGGAGACCCAGTACTTC. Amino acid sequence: CASSHTGTEETQYF.

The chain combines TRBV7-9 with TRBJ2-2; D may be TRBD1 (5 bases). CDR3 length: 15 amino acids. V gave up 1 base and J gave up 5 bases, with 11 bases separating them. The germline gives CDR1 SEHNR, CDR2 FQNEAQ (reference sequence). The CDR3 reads CASSLGTPETGELFF. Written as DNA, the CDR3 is TGTGCCAGCAGCTTAGGGACACCCGAGACCGGGGAGCTGTTTTTT.

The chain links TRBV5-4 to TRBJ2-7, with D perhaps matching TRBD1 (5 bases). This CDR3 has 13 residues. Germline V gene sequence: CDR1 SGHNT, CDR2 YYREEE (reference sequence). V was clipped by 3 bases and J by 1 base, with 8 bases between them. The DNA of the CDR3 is TGTGCCAGCAGCTCGACAGTTTCCTACGAGCAGTACTTC. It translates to CASSSTVSYEQYF.

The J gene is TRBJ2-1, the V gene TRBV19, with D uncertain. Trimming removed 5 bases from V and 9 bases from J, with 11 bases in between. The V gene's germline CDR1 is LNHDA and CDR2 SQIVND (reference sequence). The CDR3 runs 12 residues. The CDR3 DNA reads TGTGCCAGTAGTCCGACCGCTCCTGAGCAGTTCTTC. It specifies CASSPTAPEQFF.